The table lists the clone carrying this T cell receptor beta chain with a few counts. The sample belongs to a study of cytomegalovirus exposure and HLA in healthy donors. The PCR ran on 60 Vbeta and 13 Jbeta primers. Some clones are missing from TCRdb's copy, which holds only in-frame ones; the method was immunoSEQ multiplex PCR. This sample has around 150,000 clones, with around 79% found just once. The length of the CDR3 is 12 residues. V dropped 8 bases and J dropped 4 bases, with 14 bases sitting between them. The V gene's germline CDR1 is SQVTM and CDR2 ANQGSEA. The J gene is TRBJ1-2, the V gene TRBV29-1; D is unclear. The TCR comes from a man younger than 40 in good health and CMV-seropositive. The sequencing input was PBMCs. CDR3 loop: CSSQSSLYGYTF. As DNA, the CDR3 is TGCAGCAGCCAGAGTAGCCTCTATGGCTACACCTTC.